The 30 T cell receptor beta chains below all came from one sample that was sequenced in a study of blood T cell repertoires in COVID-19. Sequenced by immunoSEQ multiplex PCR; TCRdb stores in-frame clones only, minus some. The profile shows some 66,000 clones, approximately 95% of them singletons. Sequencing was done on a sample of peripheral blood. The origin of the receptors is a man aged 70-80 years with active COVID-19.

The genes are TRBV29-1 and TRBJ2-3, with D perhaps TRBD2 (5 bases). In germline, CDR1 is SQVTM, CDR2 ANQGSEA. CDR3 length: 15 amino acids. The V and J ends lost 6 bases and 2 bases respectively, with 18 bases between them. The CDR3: CSVRPRGQTTDTQYF. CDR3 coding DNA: TGCAGCGTCCGCCCGAGAGGGCAGACCACAGATACGCAGTATTTT.

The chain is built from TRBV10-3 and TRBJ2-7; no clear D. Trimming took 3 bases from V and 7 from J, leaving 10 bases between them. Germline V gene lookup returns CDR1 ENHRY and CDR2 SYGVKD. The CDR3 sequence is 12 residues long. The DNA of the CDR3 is TGTGCCATCAGTGACGGAGCGCAGGAGCAGTACTTC. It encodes CAISDGAQEQYF.

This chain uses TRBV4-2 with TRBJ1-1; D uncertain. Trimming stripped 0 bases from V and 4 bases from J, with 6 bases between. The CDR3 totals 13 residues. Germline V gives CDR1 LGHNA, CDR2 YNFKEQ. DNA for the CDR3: TGTGCCAGCAGCCAAGATGAGGGCACTGAAGCTTTCTTT. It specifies CASSQDEGTEAFF.

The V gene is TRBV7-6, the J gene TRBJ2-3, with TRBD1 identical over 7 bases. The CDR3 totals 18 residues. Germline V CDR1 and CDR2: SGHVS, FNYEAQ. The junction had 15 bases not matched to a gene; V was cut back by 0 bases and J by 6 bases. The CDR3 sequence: CASSLAPGTASMVDTQYF. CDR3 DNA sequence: TGTGCCAGCAGCTTAGCCCCAGGGACAGCATCGATGGTGGATACGCAGTATTTT.

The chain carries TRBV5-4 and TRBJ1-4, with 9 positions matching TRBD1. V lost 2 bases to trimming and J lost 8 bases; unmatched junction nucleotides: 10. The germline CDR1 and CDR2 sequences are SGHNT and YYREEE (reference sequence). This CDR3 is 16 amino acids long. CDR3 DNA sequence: TGTGCCAGCAGCTTACTCTCCGGGACAGGGTACGAAAAACTGTTTTTT. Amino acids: CASSLLSGTGYEKLFF.

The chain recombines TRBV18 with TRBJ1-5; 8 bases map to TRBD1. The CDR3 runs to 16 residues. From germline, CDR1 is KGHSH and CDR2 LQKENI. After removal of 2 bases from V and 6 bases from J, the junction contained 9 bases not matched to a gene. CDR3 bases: TGTGCCAGCTCACCATCGGGACAGGTCCACAGTCAGCCCCAGCATTTT. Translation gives CASSPSGQVHSQPQHF.

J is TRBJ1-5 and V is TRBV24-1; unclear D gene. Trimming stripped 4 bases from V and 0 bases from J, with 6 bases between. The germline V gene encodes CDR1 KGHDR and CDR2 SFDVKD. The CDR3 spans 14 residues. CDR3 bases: TGTGCCACCAGTGAACCGGGTAGCAATCAGCCCCAGCATTTT. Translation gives CATSEPGSNQPQHF.

The CDR3 region has the DNA TGTGCCAGCAGTTCAACTAGCGGGGGCACAGATACGCAGTATTTT. Its translation: CASSSTSGGTDTQYF. V gene TRBV3-1 (or the pseudogene TRBV3-2) combines with J gene TRBJ2-3, with 10 bases fitting TRBD2. CDR3 length equals 15 residues. CDR1 and CDR2 from the germline V gene are LGHDT and YNNKEL (reference sequence). V shed 6 bases, J shed 1 base, and the junction held 4 bases outside the gene matches.

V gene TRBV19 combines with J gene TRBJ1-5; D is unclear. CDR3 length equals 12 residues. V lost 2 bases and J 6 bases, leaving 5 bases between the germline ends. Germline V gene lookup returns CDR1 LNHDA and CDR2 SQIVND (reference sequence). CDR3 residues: CASSILSQPQHF. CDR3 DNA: TGTGCCAGTAGTATACTGAGTCAGCCCCAGCATTTT.

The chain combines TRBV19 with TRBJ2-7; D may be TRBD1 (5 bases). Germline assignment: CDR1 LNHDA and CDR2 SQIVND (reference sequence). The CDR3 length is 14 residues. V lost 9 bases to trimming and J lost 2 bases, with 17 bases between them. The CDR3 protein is CARNQGRITYEQYV. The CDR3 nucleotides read TGTGCCAGAAACCAGGGCCGGATAACCTACGAGCAGTACGTC.

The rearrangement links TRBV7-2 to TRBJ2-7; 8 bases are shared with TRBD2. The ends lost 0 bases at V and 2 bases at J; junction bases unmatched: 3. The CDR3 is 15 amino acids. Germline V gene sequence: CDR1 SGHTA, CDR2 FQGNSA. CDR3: CASSLAAGATYEQYF. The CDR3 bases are TGTGCCAGCAGCTTAGCAGCGGGGGCCACCTACGAGCAGTACTTC. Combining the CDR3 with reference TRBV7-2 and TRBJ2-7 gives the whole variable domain GAGVSQSPSNKVTEKGKDVELRCDPISGHTALYWYRQSLGQGLEFLIYFQGNSAPDKSGLPSDRFSAERTGGSVSTLTIQRTQQEDSAVYLCASSLAAGATYEQYFGPGTRLTVT.

CDR3 nucleotides: TGTGCCATTTCGACAGGGGCCTCTGGAAACACCATATATTTT. Its translation: CAISTGASGNTIYF. The chain links TRBV19 to TRBJ1-3; the match to TRBD1 covers 8 bases. Germline-derived CDR1 and CDR2 are LNHDA and SQIVND (reference sequence). The ends lost 10 bases at V and 0 bases at J; junction bases unmatched: 5. CDR3 length equals 14 residues.

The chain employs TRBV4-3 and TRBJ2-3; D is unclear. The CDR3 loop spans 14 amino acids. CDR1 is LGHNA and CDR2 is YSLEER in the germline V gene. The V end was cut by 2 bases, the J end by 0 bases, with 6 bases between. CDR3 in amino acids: CASSQSTSTDTQYF. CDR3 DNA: TGCGCCAGCAGCCAATCGACTAGCACAGATACGCAGTATTTT.

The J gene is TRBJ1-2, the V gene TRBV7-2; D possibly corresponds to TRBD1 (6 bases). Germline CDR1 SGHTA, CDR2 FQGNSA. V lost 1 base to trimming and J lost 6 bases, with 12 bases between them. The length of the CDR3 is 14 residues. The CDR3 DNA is TGTGCCAGCAGCTTAGTGACAGGCGGCGATGGCTACACCTTC. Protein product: CASSLVTGGDGYTF.

CDR3 DNA: TGCGCCAGCAGCTTGGGTCCGGGGTTTGAGCAGTTCTTC. This sequence encodes CASSLGPGFEQFF. The rearrangement joins TRBV5-1 to TRBJ2-1, with a weak D call TRBD2 (5 bases). Germline-derived CDR1 and CDR2 are SGHRS and YFSETQ. CDR3 length equals 13 residues. V dropped 0 bases and J dropped 9 bases, with 10 bases sitting between them. Filled out from reference TRBV5-1 and TRBJ2-1, the complete variable domain reads KAGVTQTPRYLIKTRGQQVTLSCSPISGHRSVSWYQQTPGQGLQFLFEYFSETQRNKGNFPGRFSGRQFSNSRSEMNVSTLELGDSALYLCASSLGPGFEQFFGPGTRLTVL.

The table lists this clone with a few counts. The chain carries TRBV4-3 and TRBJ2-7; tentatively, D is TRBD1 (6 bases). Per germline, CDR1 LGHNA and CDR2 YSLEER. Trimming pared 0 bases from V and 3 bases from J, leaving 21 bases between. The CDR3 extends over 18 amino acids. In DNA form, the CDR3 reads TGCGCCAGCAGCCAAGATGCATGGGGGCCGGGGAAAAACTACGAGCAGTACTTC. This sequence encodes CASSQDAWGPGKNYEQYF.

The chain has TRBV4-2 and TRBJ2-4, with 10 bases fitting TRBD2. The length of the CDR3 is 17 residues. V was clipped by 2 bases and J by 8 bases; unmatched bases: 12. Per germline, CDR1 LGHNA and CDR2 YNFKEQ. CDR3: CASSQTPSGGGSDIQYF. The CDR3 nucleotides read TGTGCCAGCAGCCAAACTCCTAGCGGGGGCGGGTCGGACATTCAGTACTTC.

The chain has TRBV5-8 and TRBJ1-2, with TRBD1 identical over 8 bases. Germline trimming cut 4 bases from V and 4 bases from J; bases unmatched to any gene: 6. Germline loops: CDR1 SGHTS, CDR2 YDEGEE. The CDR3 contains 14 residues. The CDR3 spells CASSRIQGAYGYTF. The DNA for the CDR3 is TGTGCCAGCAGCCGGATCCAGGGGGCCTATGGCTACACCTTC.

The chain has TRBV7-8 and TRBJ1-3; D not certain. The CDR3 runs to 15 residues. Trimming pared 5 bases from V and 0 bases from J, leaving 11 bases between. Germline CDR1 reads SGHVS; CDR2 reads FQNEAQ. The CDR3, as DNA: TGTGCCAGCAGCCCAAGACAAAGCTCTGGAAACACCATATATTTT. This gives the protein CASSPRQSSGNTIYF.

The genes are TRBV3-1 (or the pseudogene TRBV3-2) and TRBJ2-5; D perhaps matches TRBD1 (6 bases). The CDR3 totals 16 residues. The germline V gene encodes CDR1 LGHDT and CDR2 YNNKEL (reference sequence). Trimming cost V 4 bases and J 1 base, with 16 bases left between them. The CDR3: CASSLRQEGSQETQYF. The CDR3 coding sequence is TGTGCCAGCAGCCTTCGACAGGAAGGGAGCCAAGAGACCCAGTACTTC.

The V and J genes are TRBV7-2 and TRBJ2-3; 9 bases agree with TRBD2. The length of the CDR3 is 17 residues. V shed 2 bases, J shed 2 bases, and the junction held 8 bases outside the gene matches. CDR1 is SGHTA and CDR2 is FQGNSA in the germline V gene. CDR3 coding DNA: TGTGCCAGCAGCTTAAGGGCGGGGGGGCAGAACACAGATACGCAGTATTTT. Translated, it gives CASSLRAGGQNTDTQYF.

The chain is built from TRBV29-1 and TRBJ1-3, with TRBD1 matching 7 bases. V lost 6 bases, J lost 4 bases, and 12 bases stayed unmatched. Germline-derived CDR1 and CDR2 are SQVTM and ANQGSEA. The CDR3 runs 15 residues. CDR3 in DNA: TGCAGCGTGGCCGGGACAGACATGTTCGGAAACACCATATATTTT. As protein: CSVAGTDMFGNTIYF.

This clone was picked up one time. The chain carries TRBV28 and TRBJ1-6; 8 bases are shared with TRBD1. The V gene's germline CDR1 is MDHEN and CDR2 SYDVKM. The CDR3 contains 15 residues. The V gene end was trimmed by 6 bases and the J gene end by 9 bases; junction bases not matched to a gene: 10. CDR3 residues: CASREMTGAGSPLHF. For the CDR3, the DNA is TGTGCCAGCAGGGAAATGACAGGGGCTGGTTCACCCCTCCACTTT.

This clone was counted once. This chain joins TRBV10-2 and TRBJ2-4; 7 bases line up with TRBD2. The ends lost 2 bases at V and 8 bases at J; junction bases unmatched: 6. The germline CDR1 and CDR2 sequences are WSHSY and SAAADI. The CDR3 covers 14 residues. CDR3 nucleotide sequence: TGCGCCAGCAGTGAGATGGGGGGGAGGGACATTCAGTACTTC. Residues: CASSEMGGRDIQYF.

As DNA, the CDR3 is TGTGCCAGCAGCTTAGTTTTTCTTCGCGGGGGGCTCGATGAGCAGTTCTTC. Translated: CASSLVFLRGGLDEQFF. This sequence joins TRBV7-9 and TRBJ2-1; 8 nucleotides line up with TRBD2. V was clipped by 1 base and J by 8 bases; unmatched bases: 13. The germline V gene encodes CDR1 SEHNR and CDR2 FQNEAQ (reference sequence). The CDR3 length is 17 residues.

The CDR3 coding sequence is TGCGCCAGCAGCGTCCAGGAGAACACTGAAGCTTTCTTT. Translated, it gives CASSVQENTEAFF. The chain is built from TRBV5-1 and TRBJ1-1; no clear D gene. The CDR3 is 13 residues long. The ends were cut back, 4 bases at V and 1 base at J, with 8 bases in the middle. Germline-derived CDR1 and CDR2 are SGHRS and YFSETQ.

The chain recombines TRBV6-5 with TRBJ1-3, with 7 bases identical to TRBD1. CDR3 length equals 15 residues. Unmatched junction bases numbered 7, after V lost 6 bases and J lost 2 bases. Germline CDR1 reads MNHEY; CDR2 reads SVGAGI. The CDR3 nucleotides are TGTGCCAGCAGCCGACAGGGTCAAGCTGGAAACACCATATATTTT. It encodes CASSRQGQAGNTIYF.

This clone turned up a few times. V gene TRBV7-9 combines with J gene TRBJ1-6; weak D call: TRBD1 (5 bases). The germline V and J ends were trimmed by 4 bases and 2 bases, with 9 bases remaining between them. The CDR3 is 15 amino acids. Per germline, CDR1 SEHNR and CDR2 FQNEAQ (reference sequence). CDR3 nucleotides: TGTGCCAGCAGCTCCTCGGACACCTATAATTCACCCCTCCACTTT. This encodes CASSSSDTYNSPLHF.

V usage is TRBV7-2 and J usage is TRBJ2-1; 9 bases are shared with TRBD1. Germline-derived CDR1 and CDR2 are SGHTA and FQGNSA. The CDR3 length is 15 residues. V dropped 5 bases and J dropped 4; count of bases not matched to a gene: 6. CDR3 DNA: TGTGCCAGCAGCCTAACCGGGACAGGGTACAATGAGCAGTTCTTC. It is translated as CASSLTGTGYNEQFF.

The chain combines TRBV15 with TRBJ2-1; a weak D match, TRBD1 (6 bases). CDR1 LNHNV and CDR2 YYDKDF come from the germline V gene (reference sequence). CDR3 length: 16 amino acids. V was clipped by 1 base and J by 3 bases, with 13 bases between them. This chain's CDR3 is CATSRVKGVLYNEQFF. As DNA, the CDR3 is TGTGCCACCAGCAGAGTTAAGGGGGTACTCTACAATGAGCAGTTCTTC.